These T cell receptor beta chains were read from a single sample in a study of blood T cell repertoires in COVID-19. The method was immunoSEQ multiplex PCR; TCRdb's version includes in-frame clones alone and lacks a portion of them. This table has about 88,000 clones, about 88% appearing once. Sequencing used peripheral blood. All receptors come from a woman older than 75 with acute or convalescent COVID-19. The conserved cysteine and the conserved F or W are not part of the CDR3 here. Fields, in order: D gene, V gene, CDR3 protein. A D gene is named only where the DNA matches it firmly.

d_call: TRBD2; v_call: TRBV4-2; cdr3_aa: ASSRRLATDTQY
d_call: TRBD1; v_call: TRBV18; cdr3_aa: ASSPLDRGNQPQH
d_call: .; v_call: TRBV28; cdr3_aa: ASSLRQFGEKLF
d_call: .; v_call: TRBV6-2/TRBV6-3; cdr3_aa: ASSYSTDPSLMTSTDTQY
d_call: TRBD1; v_call: TRBV7-3; cdr3_aa: ASSLLGRGRDGELF
d_call: TRBD1; v_call: TRBV7-2; cdr3_aa: ASSLRTGGASNQPQH
d_call: .; v_call: TRBV27; cdr3_aa: ASEVSYEQY
d_call: TRBD2; v_call: TRBV5-5; cdr3_aa: ASSLRLAGGTDTQY
d_call: TRBD1; v_call: TRBV7-9; cdr3_aa: ASSLVQAGQGGYT
d_call: TRBD2; v_call: TRBV5-1; cdr3_aa: ASSPGLAGVDTQY
d_call: TRBD1; v_call: TRBV28; cdr3_aa: ASSPGTGGYGYT
d_call: .; v_call: TRBV30; cdr3_aa: AWSVPGLVDEQY
d_call: .; v_call: TRBV27; cdr3_aa: ASSFLGRGRNTGELF
d_call: TRBD2; v_call: TRBV6-4; cdr3_aa: ASSGTSGGRSSYNEQF
d_call: TRBD2; v_call: TRBV5-1; cdr3_aa: ASSLAGVGPDTQY
d_call: TRBD1; v_call: TRBV5-6; cdr3_aa: ASSPDPGTGRPVGEQF
d_call: .; v_call: TRBV19; cdr3_aa: ASSSRDNYGRGYT
d_call: .; v_call: TRBV15; cdr3_aa: ATSRDQTDPNYGYT
d_call: TRBD1; v_call: TRBV11-2; cdr3_aa: ASSFTGGASNYGYT
d_call: TRBD1; v_call: TRBV2; cdr3_aa: ASSYDRGHASEAF
d_call: TRBD1; v_call: TRBV29-1; cdr3_aa: SVVKGDTGGTGYT
d_call: TRBD2; v_call: TRBV24-1; cdr3_aa: ATSDLVAGGRNEQF
d_call: TRBD2; v_call: TRBV3-1/TRBV3-2; cdr3_aa: ASSQAGGRSGELF
d_call: TRBD1; v_call: TRBV6-5; cdr3_aa: ASLRDSYTGELF
d_call: .; v_call: TRBV7-9; cdr3_aa: ASATQGGDTQY
d_call: TRBD1; v_call: TRBV7-2; cdr3_aa: ASSLSGYRGQETQY
d_call: TRBD1; v_call: TRBV7-9; cdr3_aa: ASSGGQSSYEQY
d_call: TRBD1; v_call: TRBV7-6; cdr3_aa: ASSLLGGQGGNIQY
d_call: TRBD1; v_call: TRBV5-1; cdr3_aa: ASSGTGNNEQF
d_call: .; v_call: TRBV7-2; cdr3_aa: ASSSTGYEQY
d_call: .; v_call: TRBV4-3; cdr3_aa: ASSQSPRALGDSPLH
d_call: .; v_call: TRBV12-3/TRBV12-4; cdr3_aa: ASSLASGYEQY
d_call: .; v_call: TRBV2; cdr3_aa: ASSPTGGEPQH
d_call: TRBD1; v_call: TRBV4-1; cdr3_aa: ASSQDGTGVDYGYT
d_call: .; v_call: TRBV6-5; cdr3_aa: ASSYSRVGGELF
d_call: .; v_call: TRBV30; cdr3_aa: AWRGARVYGYT
d_call: TRBD1; v_call: TRBV29-1; cdr3_aa: SVQGANQPQH
d_call: .; v_call: TRBV2; cdr3_aa: ATLREPTDTQY
d_call: .; v_call: TRBV25-1; cdr3_aa: ASEGQANYGYT
d_call: .; v_call: TRBV9; cdr3_aa: ASSVGAAANSNQPQH
d_call: TRBD1; v_call: TRBV2; cdr3_aa: ASSEEGQKNEKLF
d_call: TRBD1; v_call: TRBV7-6; cdr3_aa: ASSLARQGRTDTQY